One sample yielded the 8 T cell receptor beta chains listed below, sequenced in a study of T cell repertoires in cytomegalovirus infection. TCRdb recomputed calls from the reads with MiXCR, one row per CDR3 protein. The sample has 250,000 to 300,000 distinct CDR3 sequences, about a sixth seen once. The source material was CD8+ T cells from PBMCs. Receptor source: a human donor in good health (CMV status not recorded). Some clones in this sample may be carry-over from other donors' samples.

CDR3: CSVETGLGSYEQYF. Written as DNA, the CDR3 is TGCAGCGTGGAGACAGGGCTTGGGTCCTACGAGCAGTACTTC. The rearrangement joins TRBV29-1 to TRBJ2-7; 7 nucleotides match TRBD1. V was clipped by 6 bases and J by 1 base; unmatched bases: 9. This CDR3 has 14 amino acids. Germline values: CDR1 SQVTM, CDR2 ANQGSEA.

In regard to this clonotype: Compared with germline, one end of the junction differs, possibly owing to a read error. The V call is TRBV7-6, the J call TRBJ2-1; 7 bases align to TRBD1. The CDR3 sequence is 14 residues long. The germline gives CDR1 SGHVS, CDR2 FNYEAQ. This chain's CDR3 is CATWDSRSYSEQFF. The DNA of the CDR3 is TGTGCCACCTGGGACAGTCGCTCCTACAGTGAGCAGTTCTTC.

This clonotype was seen ten or more times. The J gene is TRBJ1-2, the V gene TRBV7-2, with D perhaps matching TRBD1 (6 bases). Germline CDR1 and CDR2: SGHTA and FQGNSA. This CDR3 is 14 amino acids long. Trimming shortened V by 1 base and J by 7 bases, and 13 bases separated the two germline ends. The CDR3 spells CASSLGVGALGYTF. The CDR3 DNA sequence: TGTGCCAGCAGCTTAGGAGTGGGGGCTCTTGGCTACACCTTC.

This chain connects TRBV7-9 to TRBJ2-1; TRBD1 matches 10 bases. Germline V gene sequence: CDR1 SEHNR, CDR2 FQNEAQ (reference sequence). The CDR3 has 17 amino acids. Germline trimming cut 4 bases from V and 4 bases from J; bases unmatched to any gene: 10. The CDR3 sequence: CASSSVPGQGGYNEQFF. In DNA, the CDR3 is TGTGCCAGCAGCTCCGTGCCCGGACAGGGGGGGTACAATGAGCAGTTCTTC.

The J gene is TRBJ2-2, the V gene TRBV2, with D uncertain. Trimming stripped 6 bases from V and 6 bases from J, with 20 bases between. CDR1 and CDR2 from the germline V gene are SNHLY and FYNNEI. The CDR3 is made up of 16 amino acids. The CDR3 bases are TGTGCCAGCAGGACCTTTCTCACAAATCCCCCCGGGGAGCTGTTTTTT. This gives the protein CASRTFLTNPPGELFF.

This clonotype has at least ten counts. The genes are TRBV28 and TRBJ2-3; 8 positions agree with TRBD1. Germline CDR1 is MDHEN and CDR2 is SYDVKM. J was trimmed by 4 bases and V by 3 bases; bases with no gene match: 15. The CDR3 runs to 18 residues. Written as DNA, the CDR3 is TGTGCCAGCAGTTTTTGGACAGGGTTAGACTTGGGCGCAGATACGCAGTATTTT. Residues: CASSFWTGLDLGADTQYF.

This clonotype was detected many times. The chain couples TRBV7-9 to TRBJ2-5; D gene unclear. Germline V gene data show CDR1 as SEHNR and CDR2 as FQNEAQ (reference sequence). V was clipped by 6 bases and J by 4 bases, with 12 bases between them. CDR3 length: 13 amino acids. CDR3 region: CASRDQVRETQYF. In DNA, the CDR3 is TGTGCCAGCAGAGATCAGGTCCGAGAGACCCAGTACTTC.

This chain links TRBV15 with TRBJ2-2; TRBD2 is a possible D gene (6 bases). This CDR3 is built from 17 residues. V was shortened by 1 base and J by 5 bases, with 17 bases between the two germline ends. CDR1 LNHNV and CDR2 YYDKDF come from the germline V gene (reference sequence). DNA of the CDR3: TGTGCCACCAGCAGAGTGAAGGCGGGCCGGGGGACCGGGGAGCTGTTTTTT. Protein product: CATSRVKAGRGTGELFF.